The clone carrying this T cell receptor (beta chain) was seen a handful of times. This sample was taken from a study of early T cells in non-severe SARS-CoV-2 infection. This CDR3 has 14 amino acids. Germline lookup yields CDR1 SGHTA and CDR2 FQGNSA. V lost 2 bases and J 1 base, leaving 8 bases between the germline ends. TCRdb redid the calling of the 5' RACE reads with MiXCR, one entry per CDR3 protein. The table lists over 90,000 distinct CDR3 sequences, over 10% of them singletons. The sample was whole blood. The sequence came from an adult who was a healthcare worker with PCR-confirmed SARS-CoV-2 infection or an uninfected control (not recorded which). The rearrangement links TRBV7-2 to TRBJ1-2; D remains unclear. CDR3 sequence (DNA): TGTGCCAGCAGCTTAAGGGAAATTAACTATGGCTACACCTTC. Protein: CASSLREINYGYTF.